These 3 T cell receptor beta chains originate from one sample sequenced in a study of regulatory dendritic cells for organ transplantation (dated by TCRdb to the late 2010s). The library relied on the immunoSEQ multiplex PCR assay. The table comes from immuneACCESS by way of TCRdb, which keeps in-frame sequences with V and J called. Part of the clones is missing from these tables; in studies checked, under half for an unresolved V gene and the rest for unknown reasons. This sample lists approximately 22,000 clones; roughly 87% were detected once. The ten largest clones represent 0.2% to 0.3% of the sample. Sorted T cell subsets were CFSE-labeled and co-cultured for five to six days with allogeneic regulatory or mature dendritic cells at a 1:10 DC:T ratio. The antigens of these receptors remain unknown. Sequencing was done on a sample of naive CD4+ T cells from blood cultured with dendritic cells. What this sample's cell subset or site label stands for: CD45RA+ naive T cells. These receptors were collected from a human donor in good health.

This clone was recorded a few times. The chain employs TRBV19 and TRBJ1-2, with unresolved D. The germline V gene has CDR1 LNHDA and CDR2 SQIVND (reference sequence). Trimming took 5 bases from V and 4 from J, leaving 14 bases between them. CDR3 length: 14 residues. DNA for the CDR3: TGTGCCAGTAGTCAGCCGCCGAGGAGCTATGGCTACACCTTC. Residues: CASSQPPRSYGYTF.

This clone was detected once. This chain connects TRBV10-3 to TRBJ2-7; either TRBD1 or TRBD2 may fit D (5 bases each). The CDR3 runs 13 residues. Trimming cost V 6 bases and J 0 bases, with 9 bases left between them. Germline CDR1 ENHRY, CDR2 SYGVKD. The CDR3 DNA sequence: TGTGCCATCAGCGGGACCGGCTCCTACGAGCAGTACTTC. Translating it yields CAISGTGSYEQYF.

J is TRBJ2-7 and V is TRBV11-2, with D uncertain. This CDR3 comprises 14 residues. Germline CDR1 reads SGHAT; CDR2 reads FQNNGV. V lost 0 bases to trimming and J lost 0 bases, with 6 bases between them. The CDR3 here is CASSLEINSYEQYF. The CDR3, as DNA: TGTGCCAGCAGCTTAGAAATCAACTCCTACGAGCAGTACTTC. Supplemented by reference TRBV11-2 and TRBJ2-7, the full variable domain reads EAGVAQSPRYKIIEKRQSVAFWCNPISGHATLYWYQQILGQGPKLLIQFQNNGVVDDSQLPKDRFSAERLKGVDSTLKIQPAKLEDSAVYLCASSLEINSYEQYFGPGTRLTVT.